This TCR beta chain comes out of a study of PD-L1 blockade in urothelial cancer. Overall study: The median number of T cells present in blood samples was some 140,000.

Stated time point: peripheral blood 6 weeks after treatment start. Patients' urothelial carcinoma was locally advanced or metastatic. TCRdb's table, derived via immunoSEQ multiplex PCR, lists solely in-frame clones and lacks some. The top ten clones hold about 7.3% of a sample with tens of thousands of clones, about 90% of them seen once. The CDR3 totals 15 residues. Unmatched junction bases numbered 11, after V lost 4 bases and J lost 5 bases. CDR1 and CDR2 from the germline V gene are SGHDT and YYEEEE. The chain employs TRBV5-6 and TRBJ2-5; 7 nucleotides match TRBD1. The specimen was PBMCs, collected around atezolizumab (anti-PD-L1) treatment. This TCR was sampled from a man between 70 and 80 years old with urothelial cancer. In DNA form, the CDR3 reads TGTGCCAGCAGCATGACAGGGTATGAGGTGGAGACCCAGTACTTC. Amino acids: CASSMTGYEVETQYF.